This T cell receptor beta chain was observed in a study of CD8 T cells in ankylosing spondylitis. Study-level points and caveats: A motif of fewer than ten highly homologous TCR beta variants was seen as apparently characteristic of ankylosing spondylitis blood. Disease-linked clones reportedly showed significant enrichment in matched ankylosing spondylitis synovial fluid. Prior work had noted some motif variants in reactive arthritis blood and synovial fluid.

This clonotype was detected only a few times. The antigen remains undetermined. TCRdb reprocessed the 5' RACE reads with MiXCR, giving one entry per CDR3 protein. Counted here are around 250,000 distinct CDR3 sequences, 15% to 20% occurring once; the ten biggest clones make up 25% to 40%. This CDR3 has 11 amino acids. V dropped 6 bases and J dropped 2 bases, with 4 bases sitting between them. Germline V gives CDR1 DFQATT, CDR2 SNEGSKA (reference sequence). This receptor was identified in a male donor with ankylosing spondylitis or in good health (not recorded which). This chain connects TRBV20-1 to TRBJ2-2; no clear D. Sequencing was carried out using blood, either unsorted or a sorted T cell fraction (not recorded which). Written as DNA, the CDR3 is TGCAGTGCCACAAACACCGGGGAGCTGTTTTTT. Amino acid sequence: CSATNTGELFF.